One and the same sample provided the 8 T cell receptor beta chains below, sequenced in a study of beta chain features in type 1 diabetes. The antigens these receptors bind are not known. Study outcomes and limitations: In every one of the four CD4+ subsets, TCRB CDR3s were moderately but significantly shorter in Type 1 diabetes patients.

Sequenced material consisted of expressed TCRB transcripts (all of the isolated RNA was reverse transcribed). Repertoires were generated with immunoSEQ multiplex PCR, while TCRdb's copy carries only in-frame clones and drops some. The table shows around 260,000 clones, with around 24% occurring only once. Material: naive CD4+ T cells from blood. These receptors came from a woman younger than 45 with type 1 diabetes.

In this sample, this clone turned up a few times. The chain uses TRBV7-3 and TRBJ2-2; TRBD1 might be the D (6 bases). V was trimmed by 5 bases and J by 6 bases, leaving 13 bases between them. Germline values: CDR1 SGHTA, CDR2 FQGTGA. The length of the CDR3 is 14 residues. This CDR3 reads CASSPNQGSGELFF. CDR3 nucleotides: TGTGCCAGCAGCCCAAACCAGGGGTCCGGGGAGCTGTTTTTT. The full variable domain, in which reference TRBV7-3 and TRBJ2-2 provide the parts outside the CDR3, is GAGVSQTPSNKVTEKGKYVELRCDPISGHTALYWYRQSLGQGPEFLIYFQGTGAADDSGLPNDRFFAVRPEGSVSTLKIQRTERGDSAVYLCASSPNQGSGELFFGEGSRLTVL.

The chain carries TRBV28 and TRBJ1-5; D is possibly TRBD1 (5 bases). Germline lookup yields CDR1 MDHEN and CDR2 SYDVKM. With 6 bases removed from V and 9 bases from J, the gap between germline ends came to 21 bases. The CDR3 extends over 15 amino acids. DNA of the CDR3: TGTGCCAGCAGGCTCAGAGTCTTGTTGGGGGGGCCCCAGCATTTT. It specifies CASRLRVLLGGPQHF.

This clone has just a few counts. J is TRBJ2-1 and V is TRBV7-8, with TRBD2 matching 7 bases. The CDR3 has 16 residues. Looked up from germline, CDR1 is SGHVS and CDR2 is FQNEAQ. The V gene end was trimmed by 7 bases and the J gene end by 6 bases; junction bases not matched to a gene: 15. The CDR3, as DNA: TGTGCCAGCACCCAATCCCTGCGGGAGCTCATCAATGAGCAGTTCTTC. Protein: CASTQSLRELINEQFF.

The CDR3 region is CASSSVSYEQYF. DNA of the CDR3: TGTGCCAGCAGTTCCGTTTCCTACGAGCAGTACTTC. This rearrangement joins TRBV28 to TRBJ2-7, with no clear D. Germline assignment: CDR1 MDHEN and CDR2 SYDVKM. Trimming pared 4 bases from V and 1 base from J, leaving 5 bases between. The CDR3 is made up of 12 amino acids.

This rearrangement joins TRBV28 to TRBJ2-3, with D uncertain. V was shortened by 3 bases and J by 0 bases, with 4 bases between the two germline ends. Germline CDR1 MDHEN, CDR2 SYDVKM. CDR3 length: 13 amino acids. The CDR3 reads CASSFQSTDTQYF. The CDR3 DNA sequence: TGTGCCAGCAGTTTCCAGAGCACAGATACGCAGTATTTT. Full variable domain (rest looked up from reference TRBV28 and TRBJ2-3): DVKVTQSSRYLVKRTGEKVFLECVQDMDHENMFWYRQDPGLGLRLIYFSYDVKMKEKGDIPEGYSVSREKKERFSLILESASTNQTSMYLCASSFQSTDTQYFGPGTRLTVL.

This clone was seen a handful of times. The chain links TRBV5-1 to TRBJ2-7; D is perhaps TRBD2 (6 bases). The CDR3 runs to 14 residues. V lost 5 bases and J lost 7, with 19 bases in between. Germline V gene lookup returns CDR1 SGHRS and CDR2 YFSETQ. CDR3 bases: TGCGCCAGCAGTATGGGACTGGGGCTGGGTGAGCAGTACTTC. This gives the protein CASSMGLGLGEQYF.

Here the CDR3 reads CAWSVSVLRDTEAFF. In DNA form, the CDR3 reads TGTGCCTGGAGTGTCTCCGTCCTGAGAGACACTGAAGCTTTCTTT. The chain couples TRBV30 to TRBJ1-1; D remains ambiguous. This CDR3 comprises 15 residues. Trimming left V 0 bases short and J 3 bases short, with 14 bases between. Germline loops: CDR1 GTSNPN, CDR2 SVGIG (reference sequence).

This clone was found a few times. The chain links TRBV28 to TRBJ2-1, with 9 bases aligning to TRBD1. The CDR3 is made up of 14 amino acids. Germline loops: CDR1 MDHEN, CDR2 SYDVKM. Trimming at V came to 7 bases and at J to 2 bases, leaving 3 bases not matched to a gene. The DNA of the CDR3 is TGTGCCAGCACTACAGGGGGCCCCTACAATGAGCAGTTCTTC. Translation gives CASTTGGPYNEQFF.